The clone carrying this T cell receptor (beta chain) is identified as medium-sized from frequency. The sequenced fragment ends 3 residues before the CDR3 boundary, so the rest is inferred from the germline J gene. The V segment lost 4 bases and the J segment 5 bases; nucleotides outside the gene matches: 6. The germline V gene encodes CDR1 PRHDT and CDR2 FYEKMQ (reference sequence). There are 15 residues in the CDR3. These data are taken from a study of T cells in women clearing cervical HPV infection. Study-wide context: HLA type stays a possible confounder, typing being limited.

Profiling relied on immunoSEQ multiplex PCR, and the TCRdb table lists in-frame clones only, not all of them. This sample's table has tens of thousands of clones. The sequencing sample was made of blood buffy coat. The source is a woman aged 18 to 75 with a cervical HPV16 infection that either progressed to CIN3+ or cleared (not recorded which). The V call is TRBV13, the J call TRBJ2-2, with TRBD1 matching 8 bases. Here the CDR3 reads CASSSGTGQTGELFF. The sequenced CDR3 bases are TGTGCCAGCAGCTCGGGGACAGGCCAGACCGGGGAG. The variable domain in full, completed from reference TRBV13 and TRBJ2-2, reads AAGVIQSPRHLIKEKRETATLKCYPIPRHDTVYWYQQGPGQDPQFLISFYEKMQSDKGSIPDRFSAQQFSDYHSELNMSSLELGDSALYFCASSSGTGQTGELFFGEGSRLTVL.